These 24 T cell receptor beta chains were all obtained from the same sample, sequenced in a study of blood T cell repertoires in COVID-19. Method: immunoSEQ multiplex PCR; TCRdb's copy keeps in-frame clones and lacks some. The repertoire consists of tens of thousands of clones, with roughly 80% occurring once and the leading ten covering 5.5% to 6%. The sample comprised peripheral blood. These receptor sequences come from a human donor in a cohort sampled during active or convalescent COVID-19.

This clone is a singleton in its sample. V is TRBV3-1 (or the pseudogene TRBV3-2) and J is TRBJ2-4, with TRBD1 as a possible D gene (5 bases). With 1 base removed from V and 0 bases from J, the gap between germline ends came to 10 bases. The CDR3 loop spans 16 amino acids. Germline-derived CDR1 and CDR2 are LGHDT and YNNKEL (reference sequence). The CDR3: CASSQAGNEAKNIQYF. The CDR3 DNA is TGTGCCAGCAGCCAAGCAGGGAATGAAGCCAAAAACATTCAGTACTTC.

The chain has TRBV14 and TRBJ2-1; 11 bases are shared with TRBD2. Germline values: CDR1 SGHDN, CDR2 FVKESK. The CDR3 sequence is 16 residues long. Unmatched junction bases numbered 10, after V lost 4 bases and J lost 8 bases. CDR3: CASSPLGSGGAHEQFF. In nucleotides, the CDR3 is TGTGCCAGCAGCCCGCTCGGTAGCGGGGGGGCCCATGAGCAGTTCTTC.

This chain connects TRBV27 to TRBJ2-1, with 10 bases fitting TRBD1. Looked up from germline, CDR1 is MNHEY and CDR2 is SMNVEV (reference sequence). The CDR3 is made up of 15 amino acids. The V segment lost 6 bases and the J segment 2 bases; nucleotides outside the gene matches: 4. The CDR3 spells CASRLGTGAYNEQFF. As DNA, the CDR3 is TGTGCCAGCAGATTAGGGACAGGGGCCTACAATGAGCAGTTCTTC.

CDR3 region: CASSKRMAGYGYTF. CDR3 nucleotide sequence: TGTGCCAGCAGCAAACGGATGGCGGGCTATGGCTACACCTTC. The rearrangement uses TRBV21-1 and TRBJ1-2. TRBV21-1 counts as a pseudogene. The CDR3 is 14 residues long.

Here the CDR3 reads CASSSQGGADYGYTF. Written as DNA, the CDR3 is TGTGCCAGCTCTTCCCAGGGAGGCGCCGACTATGGCTACACCTTC. This sequence joins TRBV18 and TRBJ1-2; a weak D match, TRBD1 (5 bases). Germline CDR1 KGHSH, CDR2 LQKENI. Trimming took off 6 bases at V and 3 bases at J, with 17 bases between the two ends. The length of the CDR3 is 15 residues.

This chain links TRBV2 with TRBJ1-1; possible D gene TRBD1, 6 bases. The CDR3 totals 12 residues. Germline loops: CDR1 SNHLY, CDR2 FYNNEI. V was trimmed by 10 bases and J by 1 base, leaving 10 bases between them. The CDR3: CAMRQENTEAFF. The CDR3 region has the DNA TGTGCCATGAGACAGGAGAACACTGAAGCTTTCTTT.

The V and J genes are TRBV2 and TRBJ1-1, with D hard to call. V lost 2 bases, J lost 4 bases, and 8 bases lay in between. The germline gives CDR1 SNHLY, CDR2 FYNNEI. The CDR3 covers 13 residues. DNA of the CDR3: TGTGCCAGCAGTGAAAGGCAGGTCACTGAAGCTTTCTTT. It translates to CASSERQVTEAFF.

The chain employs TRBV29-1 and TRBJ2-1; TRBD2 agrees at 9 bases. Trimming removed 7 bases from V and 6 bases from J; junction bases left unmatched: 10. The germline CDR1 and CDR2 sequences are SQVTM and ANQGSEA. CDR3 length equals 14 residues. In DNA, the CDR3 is TGCAGCGGCGGGGGGGCTCGGAGTCGCAATGAGCAGTTCTTC. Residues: CSGGGARSRNEQFF.

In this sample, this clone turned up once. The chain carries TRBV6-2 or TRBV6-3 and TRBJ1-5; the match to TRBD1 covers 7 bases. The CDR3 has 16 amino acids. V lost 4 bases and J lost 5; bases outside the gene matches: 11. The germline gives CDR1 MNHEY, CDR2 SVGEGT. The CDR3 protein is CASSSPPGQLHQPQHF. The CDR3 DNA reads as TGTGCCAGCAGTTCCCCGCCGGGACAGCTTCATCAGCCCCAGCATTTT.

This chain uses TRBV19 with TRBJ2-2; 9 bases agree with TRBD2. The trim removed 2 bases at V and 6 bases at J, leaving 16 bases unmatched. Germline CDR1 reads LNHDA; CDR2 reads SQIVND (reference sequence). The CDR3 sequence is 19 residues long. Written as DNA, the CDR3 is TGTGCCAGTAGTATAAGGCTAGCATTGCGGGGGGGCCAGGCCGGGGAGCTGTTTTTT. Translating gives CASSIRLALRGGQAGELFF.

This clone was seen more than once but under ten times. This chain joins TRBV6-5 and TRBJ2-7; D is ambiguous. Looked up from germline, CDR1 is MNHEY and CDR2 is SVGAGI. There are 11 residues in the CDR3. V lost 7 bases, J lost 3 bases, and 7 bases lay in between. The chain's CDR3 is CASNSGYEQYF. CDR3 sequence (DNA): TGTGCCAGCAACTCAGGCTACGAGCAGTACTTC.

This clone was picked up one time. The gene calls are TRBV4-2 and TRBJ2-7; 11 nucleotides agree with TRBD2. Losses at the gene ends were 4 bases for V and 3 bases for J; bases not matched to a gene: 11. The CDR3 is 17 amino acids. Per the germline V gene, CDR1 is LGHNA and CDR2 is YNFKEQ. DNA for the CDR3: TGTGCCAGCAGCCCTGCGTCAATAGCGGGGGGGGTCTACGAGCAGTACTTC. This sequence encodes CASSPASIAGGVYEQYF.

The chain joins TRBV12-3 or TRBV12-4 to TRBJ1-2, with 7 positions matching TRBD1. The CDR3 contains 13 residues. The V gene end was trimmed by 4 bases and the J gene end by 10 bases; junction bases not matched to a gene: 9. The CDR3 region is CASSSRDRLLYTF. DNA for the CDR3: TGTGCCAGCAGTTCCAGGGACAGACTCCTCTACACCTTC.

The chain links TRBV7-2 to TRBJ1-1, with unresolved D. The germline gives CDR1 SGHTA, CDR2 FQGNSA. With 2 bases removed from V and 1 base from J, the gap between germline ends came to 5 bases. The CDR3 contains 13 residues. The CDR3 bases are TGTGCCAGCAGCTTAAAGAGGAACACTGAAGCTTTCTTT. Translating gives CASSLKRNTEAFF.

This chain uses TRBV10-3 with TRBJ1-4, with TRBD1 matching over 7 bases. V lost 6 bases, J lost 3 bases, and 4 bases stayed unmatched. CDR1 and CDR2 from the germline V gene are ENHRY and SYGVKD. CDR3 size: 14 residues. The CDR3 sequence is CAISPTGANEKLFF. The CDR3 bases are TGTGCCATCAGCCCTACAGGGGCTAATGAAAAACTGTTTTTT.

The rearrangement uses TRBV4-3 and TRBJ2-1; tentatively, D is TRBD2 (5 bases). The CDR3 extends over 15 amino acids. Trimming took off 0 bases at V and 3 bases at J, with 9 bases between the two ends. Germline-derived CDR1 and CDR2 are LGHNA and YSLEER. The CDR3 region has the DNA TGCGCCAGCAGCCAAGACGTGACTATCTACAATGAGCAGTTCTTC. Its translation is CASSQDVTIYNEQFF.

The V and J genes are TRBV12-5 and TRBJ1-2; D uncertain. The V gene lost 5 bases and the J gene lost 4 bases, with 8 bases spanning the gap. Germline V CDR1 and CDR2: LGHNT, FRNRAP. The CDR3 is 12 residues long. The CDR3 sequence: CASGLGSYGYTF. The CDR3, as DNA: TGTGCTAGTGGTCTTGGCTCCTATGGCTACACCTTC.

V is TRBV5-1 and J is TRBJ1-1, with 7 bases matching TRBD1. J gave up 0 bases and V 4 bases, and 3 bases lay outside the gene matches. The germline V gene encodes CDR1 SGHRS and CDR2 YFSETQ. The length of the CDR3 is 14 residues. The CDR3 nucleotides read TGCGCCAGCAGCCGACAGGGCTTGAACACTGAAGCTTTCTTT. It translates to CASSRQGLNTEAFF.

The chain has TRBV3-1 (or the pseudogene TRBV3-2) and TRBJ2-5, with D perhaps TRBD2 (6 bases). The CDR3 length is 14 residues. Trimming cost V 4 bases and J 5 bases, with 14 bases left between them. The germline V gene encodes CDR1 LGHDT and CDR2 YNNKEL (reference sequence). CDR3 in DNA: TGTGCCAGCAGCCCGGGACTCTTGAGGGAGACCCAGTACTTC. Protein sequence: CASSPGLLRETQYF.

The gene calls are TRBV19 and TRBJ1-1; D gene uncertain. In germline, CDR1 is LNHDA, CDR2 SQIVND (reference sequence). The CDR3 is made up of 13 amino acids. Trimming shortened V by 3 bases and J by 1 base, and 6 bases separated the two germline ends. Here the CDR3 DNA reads TGTGCCAGTAGTATTAAGAGGAACACTGAAGCTTTCTTT. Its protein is CASSIKRNTEAFF.

CDR3 DNA: TGTGCCAGCAGCCTCCGGACAGGCACAGATACGCAGTATTTT. This codes for CASSLRTGTDTQYF. The chain has TRBV9 and TRBJ2-3, with TRBD1 as a possible D gene (6 bases). There are 14 residues in the CDR3. Germline loops: CDR1 SGDLS, CDR2 YYNGEE. Trimming removed 4 bases at V and 1 base at J, with 10 bases between. The full variable domain, completed using reference TRBV9 and TRBJ2-3, is DSGVTQTPKHLITATGQRVTLRCSPRSGDLSVYWYQQSLDQGLQFLIQYYNGEERAKGNILERFSAQQFPDLHSELNLSSLELGDSALYFCASSLRTGTDTQYFGPGTRLTVL.

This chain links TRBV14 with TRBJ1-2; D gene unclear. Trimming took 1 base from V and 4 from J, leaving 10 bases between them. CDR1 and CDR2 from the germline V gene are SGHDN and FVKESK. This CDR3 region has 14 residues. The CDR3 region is CASSQGRGSYGYTF. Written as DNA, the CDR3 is TGTGCCAGCAGCCAAGGTCGCGGGTCCTATGGCTACACCTTC.

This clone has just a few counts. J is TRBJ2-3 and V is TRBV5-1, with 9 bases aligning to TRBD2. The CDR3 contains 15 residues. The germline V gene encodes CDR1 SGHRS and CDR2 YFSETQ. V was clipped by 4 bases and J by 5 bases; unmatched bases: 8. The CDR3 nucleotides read TGCGCCAGCAGCCACCAGCGGGGGGTCTTAGATACGCAGTATTTT. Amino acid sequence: CASSHQRGVLDTQYF.

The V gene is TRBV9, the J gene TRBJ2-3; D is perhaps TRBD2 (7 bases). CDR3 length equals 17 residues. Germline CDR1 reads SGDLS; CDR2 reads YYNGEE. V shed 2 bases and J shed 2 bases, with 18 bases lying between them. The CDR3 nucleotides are TGTGCCAGCAGCGTCGACACGCGGCGGGGGCCCACAGATACGCAGTATTTT. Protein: CASSVDTRRGPTDTQYF.